The 16 T cell receptor beta chains given below trace back to one sample, sequenced in a study of CD8 T cells in Susac syndrome. The RNA, roughly 0.5 to 1 ug, was put through reverse transcription using random hexamers. A single record per CDR3 protein comes from TCRdb applying MiXCR to the immunoSEQ multiplex PCR reads. Of some 220,000 distinct CDR3 sequences in the sample, 95% are singletons; the top ten hold roughly 0.09%. The sample consisted of CD4+ T cells from PBMCs. These receptors originate from a human donor with multiple sclerosis.

This rearrangement joins TRBV7-2 to TRBJ1-1; D call uncertain. Trimming took 5 bases from V and 3 from J, leaving 10 bases between them. CDR3 length: 13 residues. Germline CDR1 reads SGHTA; CDR2 reads FQGNSA. The CDR3 DNA follows: TGTGCCAGCAGCACCTACACGGACACTGAAGCTTTCTTT. This codes for CASSTYTDTEAFF. The variable domain in full, completed from reference TRBV7-2 and TRBJ1-1, reads GAGVSQSPSNKVTEKGKDVELRCDPISGHTALYWYRQSLGQGLEFLIYFQGNSAPDKSGLPSDRFSAERTGGSVSTLTIQRTQQEDSAVYLCASSTYTDTEAFFGQGTRLTVV.

J is TRBJ1-1 and V is TRBV29-1, with unresolved D. Germline CDR1 is SQVTM and CDR2 is ANQGSEA. Trimming removed 7 bases from V and 0 bases from J, with 12 bases in between. The CDR3 loop spans 13 amino acids. This CDR3 is CSAPTLLNTEAFF. CDR3 nucleotide sequence: TGCAGCGCCCCAACACTGCTGAACACTGAAGCTTTCTTT.

This rearrangement joins TRBV12-3 or TRBV12-4 to TRBJ2-4; no definite D call. The CDR3 runs to 15 residues. The germline V and J ends were trimmed by 5 bases and 0 bases, with 11 bases remaining between them. The CDR3 reads CASSPQTIAKNIQYF. CDR3 sequence (DNA): TGTGCCAGCAGTCCGCAGACGATAGCCAAAAACATTCAGTACTTC.

The CDR3 bases are TGTGCCAGTGACGGACAGGGGTCCCACGAGCAGTACTTC. Its protein is CASDGQGSHEQYF. The chain joins TRBV2 to TRBJ2-7, with 9 bases aligning to TRBD1. V was pared by 9 bases and J by 5 bases, with 8 bases of the junction left unmatched. Looked up from germline, CDR1 is SNHLY and CDR2 is FYNNEI. The CDR3 is 13 residues long.

The rearrangement uses TRBV20-1 and TRBJ1-6; a weak D match, TRBD1 (5 bases). CDR3 length equals 14 residues. V was clipped by 6 bases and J by 7 bases, with 16 bases between them. The germline CDR1 and CDR2 sequences are DFQATT and SNEGSKA (reference sequence). The CDR3, as DNA: TGCAGTGCGAGACGGGGGGTATGGAATTCACCCCTCCACTTT. It specifies CSARRGVWNSPLHF.

The J gene is TRBJ2-6, the V gene TRBV20-1; the D gene could be TRBD1 or TRBD2 (6 bases each). The V and J ends lost 1 base and 0 bases respectively, with 13 bases between them. CDR1 and CDR2 from the germline V gene are DFQATT and SNEGSKA (reference sequence). CDR3 size: 17 residues. Here the CDR3 reads CSARARGGGSGANVLTF. The CDR3 DNA follows: TGCAGTGCTAGAGCCCGCGGAGGGGGCTCTGGGGCCAACGTCCTGACTTTC.

The rearrangement links TRBV28 to TRBJ2-7, with 8 bases lining up with TRBD2. The V gene end was trimmed by 5 bases and the J gene end by 4 bases; junction bases not matched to a gene: 13. The CDR3 runs to 16 residues. Germline CDR1 MDHEN, CDR2 SYDVKM. CDR3 amino acids: CASSTGLARGGYEQYF. CDR3 DNA: TGTGCCAGCAGTACCGGACTAGCCCGAGGGGGGTACGAGCAGTACTTC.

This rearrangement joins TRBV7-6 to TRBJ1-1; D unresolved. Germline V gene lookup returns CDR1 SGHVS and CDR2 FNYEAQ. The CDR3 has 14 residues. Trimming shortened V by 2 bases and J by 4 bases, and 11 bases separated the two germline ends. CDR3 DNA: TGTGCCAGCAGCTTAATGCCCGGGTTCACTGAAGCTTTCTTT. Amino acid sequence: CASSLMPGFTEAFF. The complete variable domain, with remaining parts taken from reference TRBV7-6 and TRBJ1-1, reads GAGVSQSPRYKVTKRGQDVALRCDPISGHVSLYWYRQALGQGPEFLTYFNYEAQQDKSGLPNDRFSAERPEGSISTLTIQRTEQRDSAMYRCASSLMPGFTEAFFGQGTRLTVV.

This sequence joins TRBV12-3 or TRBV12-4 and TRBJ2-1; D call uncertain. The CDR3 totals 12 residues. The ends were cut back, 4 bases at V and 3 bases at J, with 4 bases in the middle. CDR3 region: CASSWVYNEQFF. The CDR3 nucleotides read TGTGCCAGCAGTTGGGTCTACAATGAGCAGTTCTTC.

This chain joins TRBV28 and TRBJ2-1; TRBD1 might be the D (6 bases). V shed 7 bases and J shed 10 bases, with 14 bases lying between them. CDR3 length equals 12 residues. Germline V CDR1 and CDR2: MDHEN, SYDVKM. CDR3 bases: TGTGCCAGCACCTTGGACAGCCCCGAGCAGTTCTTC. This codes for CASTLDSPEQFF.

The chain couples TRBV9 to TRBJ1-5, with a weak D call TRBD1 (6 bases). From germline, CDR1 is SGDLS and CDR2 YYNGEE. V shed 3 bases and J shed 4 bases, with 14 bases lying between them. This CDR3 has 15 residues. The DNA for the CDR3 is TGTGCCAGCAGCGCCACAGGGACTTCAAATCAGCCCCAGCATTTT. Its translation is CASSATGTSNQPQHF.

The gene calls are TRBV7-9 and TRBJ2-3; D is uncertain. CDR1 is SEHNR, CDR2 FQNEAQ, per germline (reference sequence). Trimming pared 4 bases from V and 4 bases from J, leaving 9 bases between. The CDR3 sequence is 13 residues long. The CDR3 DNA reads as TGTGCCAGCAGCTCCCTCTCCCCAGATACGCAGTATTTT. Its protein product is CASSSLSPDTQYF. Together with reference TRBV7-9 and TRBJ2-3, the CDR3 gives the full variable domain: DTGVSQNPRHKITKRGQNVTFRCDPISEHNRLYWYRQTLGQGPEFLTYFQNEAQLEKSRLLSDRFSAERPKGSFSTLEIQRTEQGDSAMYLCASSSLSPDTQYFGPGTRLTVL.

V is TRBV30 and J is TRBJ2-5; D not certain. The CDR3 spans 11 residues. V was cut by 7 bases and J by 4 bases, with 10 bases left in between. Germline assignment: CDR1 GTSNPN and CDR2 SVGIG (reference sequence). For the CDR3, the DNA is TGTGCCTTGCAGGTGGCAGAGACCCAGTACTTC. Its translation is CALQVAETQYF.

The J gene is TRBJ1-2, the V gene TRBV4-2; D not certain. V dropped 0 bases and J dropped 4 bases, with 9 bases sitting between them. This CDR3 is built from 14 residues. Germline assignment: CDR1 LGHNA and CDR2 YNFKEQ. The CDR3 coding sequence is TGTGCCAGCAGCCAAGATGGCATACTCTATGGCTACACCTTC. It encodes CASSQDGILYGYTF.

This chain uses TRBV27 with TRBJ1-4, with D hard to call. The V gene's germline CDR1 is MNHEY and CDR2 SMNVEV (reference sequence). The CDR3 loop spans 15 amino acids. The V end lost 5 bases, the J end lost 2 bases, and 12 bases lay between the germline ends. Here the CDR3 DNA reads TGTGCCAGCAGTGTAAGGATGAGGACTAATGAAAAACTGTTTTTT. This translates into CASSVRMRTNEKLFF.

The J gene is TRBJ1-2, the V gene TRBV18; D perhaps matches TRBD1 (6 bases). V lost 2 bases and J 6 bases, leaving 10 bases between the germline ends. The CDR3 sequence is 13 residues long. Germline V lookup: CDR1 KGHSH, CDR2 LQKENI. The CDR3 DNA reads TGTGCCAGCTCACCAGACAGGTTGGATGGCTACACCTTC. As protein: CASSPDRLDGYTF.